Included here is one T cell receptor (beta chain) sequence, with context. This clonotype has at least ten counts. Its antigen is unknown. Nothing much larger sits one base from this clone, and base qualities are not available. This entry is derived from a study of CD8 T cells in ankylosing spondylitis (dated by TCRdb to about 2017). About the study as a whole: T cell receptor beta repertoires were profiled in healthy donors and ankylosing spondylitis patients so that disease-linked TCR variants could be found. The full study cohort comprised 20 to 30 ankylosing spondylitis patients and approximately 100 healthy donors. Samples of peripheral blood were taken, and for ankylosing spondylitis patients, synovial fluid was collected as well. Study-wide conclusions, independent of this receptor: Some motif variants had previously been reported in the synovial fluid and blood of reactive arthritis patients, which suggests shared mechanisms of disease initiation. Blood from ankylosing spondylitis patients appeared to be characterized by a TCR beta motif composed of about eight highly homologous amino acid variants. The disease-linked clones were reported as significantly enriched in matched synovial fluid samples from ankylosing spondylitis patients. The disease-linked clones had a CD8+ phenotype and were found at relatively low frequencies in peripheral blood.

CDR1 and CDR2 (SGDLS, YYNGEE) derive from the germline V gene. The V and J ends are trimmed by 4 bases and 3 bases, leaving 17 bases between them. Its CDR3 holds 16 amino acids, cysteine through phenylalanine. Only CDR3 DNA is held: 48 bases, read in frame from base 1. The sequencer was an Illumina HiSeq 2500. Quantitative 5'-RACE with molecular barcodes was used to prepare TCR beta libraries. In the original analysis: A new computational method, built on a probabilistic model of VDJ rearrangement, was used to identify disease-linked TCR variants. TCRdb passed the public sequencing reads through fastp at Q25 and MiXCR, retaining productive beta sequences. Each CDR3 protein appears once, grouped with its most common genes and DNA. The V and J calls, along with clone size, are taken from TCRdb and not from the paper's own processing. The sample table holds about 42,000 distinct CDR3 sequences, of which 3% to 4.5% were seen once. About 4% of the sample is in the top ten clones.

The sequencing sample was made of blood, either unsorted or a sorted T cell fraction (not recorded which). The clonotype originates from a female donor with ankylosing spondylitis or in good health (not recorded which). Recombination linked TRBV9 to TRBJ2-1, with TRBD2 tentatively as D gene (5 bases match). The CDR3 region has the sequence CASSSEGSADYNEQFF. The bases read TGTGCCAGCAGCTCAGAGGGAAGCGCGGACTACAATGAGCAGTTCTTC.